The rows below give T cell receptor beta chains drawn from one sample of a study of blood T cell repertoires in COVID-19. Repertoires were generated with immunoSEQ multiplex PCR, while TCRdb's copy carries only in-frame clones and drops some. Of 95,000 to 100,000 clones listed, roughly 92% were seen once; the top ten hold around 6%. Sequencing input: peripheral blood. Receptors were obtained from a man between 50 and 59 years old with active COVID-19. The CDR3 runs from the conserved cysteine through the conserved F or W. D genes are given only for firm matches. A row's size may be missing; if present it is once, few, many or a size class.

D,J,V,size,CDR3,DNA
-,TRBJ1-2,TRBV28,-,CASSRQDRYGYTF,TGTGCCAGCTCCCGGCAGGACAGATATGGCTACACCTTC
TRBD1,TRBJ1-2,TRBV5-1,-,CASSFDRGRDGYTF,TGCGCCAGCAGCTTCGACAGGGGGCGAGATGGCTACACCTTC
TRBD2,TRBJ2-3,TRBV11-2,-,CASSLGGGRGDTQYF,TGTGCCAGCAGCTTAGGGGGAGGGCGAGGAGATACGCAGTATTTT
-,TRBJ2-4,TRBV3-1/TRBV3-2,-,CASSTTLGDIQYF,TGTGCCAGCAGCACTACGTTAGGGGACATTCAGTACTTC
TRBD1,TRBJ1-1,TRBV6-1,-,CASSAGDRGGEGEAFF,TGTGCCAGCAGTGCCGGGGACAGGGGAGGGGAAGGTGAAGCTTTCTTT
-,TRBJ1-2,TRBV28,-,CASSSAVNGYTF,TGTGCCAGCAGTTCAGCGGTAAATGGCTACACCTTC
-,TRBJ2-7,TRBV5-1,-,CASSPGGLGGYEQYF,TGCGCCAGCAGCCCCGGTGGCCTAGGAGGATACGAGCAGTACTTC
TRBD2,TRBJ2-1,TRBV7-3,-,CASSERGTSGTLGPTSEQFF,TGTGCCAGCAGCGAAAGGGGGACTAGCGGGACCCTGGGGCCTACAAGTGAGCAGTTCTTC
-,TRBJ2-5,TRBV25-1,-,CASSEGGSQETQYF,TGTGCCAGCAGTGAAGGGGGCAGCCAAGAGACCCAGTACTTC
TRBD2,TRBJ2-3,TRBV3-1/TRBV3-2,-,CASSRSPAGEADTQYF,TGTGCCAGCAGCCGTTCCCCGGCGGGAGAGGCAGATACGCAGTATTTT
TRBD2,TRBJ2-5,TRBV7-3,-,CASSVWTSGRKTQYF,TGTGCCAGCAGCGTATGGACTAGCGGGAGGAAGACCCAGTACTTC
TRBD1,TRBJ2-5,TRBV11-2,-,CASSSGTGSETQYF,TGTGCCAGCAGCTCCGGGACAGGGTCGGAGACCCAGTACTTC
-,TRBJ1-1,TRBV19,-,CASIDERTEAFF,TGTGCCAGTATCGACGAGAGGACTGAAGCTTTCTTT
-,TRBJ2-6,TRBV4-2,-,CASSQYSSGANVLTF,TGTGCCAGCAGCCAATACAGCTCTGGGGCCAACGTCCTGACTTTC
-,TRBJ1-1,TRBV5-1,-,CASSLAQGSTEAFF,TGCGCCAGCAGCTTGGCTCAGGGGAGCACTGAAGCTTTCTTT
TRBD1,TRBJ1-5,TRBV24-1,-,CATSEKQGANQPQHF,TGTGCCACCAGTGAGAAACAGGGGGCAAATCAGCCCCAGCATTTT
TRBD2,TRBJ2-3,TRBV3-1/TRBV3-2,once,CASSQGLAADTQYF,TGTGCCAGCAGCCAAGGACTAGCAGCAGATACGCAGTATTTT
TRBD1,TRBJ1-6,TRBV25-1,-,CASAGTGEGSPLHF,TGTGCCAGCGCTGGGACAGGGGAAGGATCACCCCTCCACTTT
-,TRBJ2-5,TRBV2,once,CASSALRGQETQYF,TGTGCCAGCAGCGCTCTCAGGGGACAAGAGACCCAGTACTTC
TRBD2,TRBJ2-1,TRBV11-3,-,CASSPGLAVTQSSYNEQFF,TGTGCCAGCAGCCCGGGACTAGCGGTTACACAGAGCTCCTACAATGAGCAGTTCTTC
-,TRBJ2-5,TRBV5-8,-,CASSLVPMAVYQETQYF,TGTGCCAGCAGCTTGGTTCCCATGGCAGTATACCAAGAGACCCAGTACTTC
-,TRBJ2-3,TRBV21-1,-,CASRSDTQYF,TGTGCCAGCAGATCGGATACGCAGTATTTT
TRBD2,TRBJ2-1,TRBV19,-,CASRQREGYNEQFF,TGTGCCAGTAGACAGCGGGAGGGCTACAATGAGCAGTTCTTC
TRBD2,TRBJ2-7,TRBV5-1,-,CASSPRVGRTSGYEQYF,TGCGCCAGCAGCCCTCGAGTGGGTCGGACTAGCGGCTACGAGCAGTACTTC